What follows describes a single T cell receptor beta chain. This entry belongs to a study of technical replicates of blood from a handful of donors. Libraries were prepared by immunoSEQ multiplex PCR; TCRdb keeps only in-frame clonotypes and omits some of them. The sample lists under 90,000 clones; roughly 98% were seen once. Germline V lookup: CDR1 MNHEY, CDR2 SVGAGI. The CDR3 consists of 16 residues. Trimming pared 0 bases from V and 5 bases from J, leaving 17 bases between. The TCR sequence derives from a human donor in good health. V and J are TRBV6-5 and TRBJ2-7, with D possibly matching TRBD1 (5 bases). Sequencing was performed on T cells isolated from PBMCs. The DNA of the CDR3 is TGTGCCAGCAGTTACTCGAGAACGTATTCGACAGACGAGCAGTACTTC. Its translation is CASSYSRTYSTDEQYF.